What follows describes a single TCR beta chain. The sample belongs to a study of patients and donors after allogeneic stem cell transplantation. TCRdb re-derived calls from the RT-PCR reads in MiXCR, one entry per CDR3 protein. The repertoire holds roughly 940,000 distinct CDR3 sequences, with more than 15% as singletons. This CDR3 region has 16 residues. Per the germline V gene, CDR1 is SGHTA and CDR2 is FQGNSA. The ends were cut back, 5 bases at V and 2 bases at J, with 17 bases in the middle. The chain joins TRBV7-2 to TRBJ2-3; D not certain. The receptor comes from a human donor who was either an allogeneic HSCT recipient or a stem cell or donor lymphocyte infusion donor (not recorded which). It is not recorded whose cells these are; they may come from a transplant donor. Input material: blood, either unsorted or a sorted T cell fraction (not recorded which). The CDR3 spells CASSQRRTGYTDTQYF. CDR3 nucleotides: TGTGCCAGCAGCCAACGGCGAACTGGTTACACAGATACGCAGTATTTT.